The 19 T cell receptor beta chains in this list originate from one sample, sequenced in a study of CD8+ T cells in alopecia areata. TCR sequencing used cDNA made by reverse transcription of extracted RNA. Using immunoSEQ multiplex PCR, the repertoire was profiled, and TCRdb retains in-frame clones only, with some absent. This table has fewer than 100,000 clones, about two thirds appearing once. Treatment indicated: oral pan-JAK inhibitor, 5-10 mg twice daily. Sequenced here: CD8+ T cells sorted from blood, sampled between weeks 44 and 45, from a patient treated with tofacitinib. These receptors were taken from a human donor with alopecia areata.

The gene calls are TRBV7-9 and TRBJ2-7; 11 bases align to TRBD1. The length of the CDR3 is 15 residues. J gave up 5 bases and V 4 bases, and 7 bases lay outside the gene matches. Germline lookup yields CDR1 SEHNR and CDR2 FQNEAQ (reference sequence). CDR3: CASSSGQGVWDEQYF. The CDR3 DNA follows: TGTGCCAGCAGCTCGGGACAGGGGGTCTGGGACGAGCAGTACTTC.

This rearrangement joins TRBV29-1 to TRBJ2-3, with unresolved D. The ends were cut back, 7 bases at V and 2 bases at J, with 4 bases in the middle. CDR3 size: 10 residues. Germline-derived CDR1 and CDR2 are SQVTM and ANQGSEA. The CDR3 spells CSDFTDTQYF. The DNA of the CDR3 is TGCAGCGACTTCACAGATACGCAGTATTTT.

This clone was found a few times. The CDR3 reads CASSPRTAGNTIYF. DNA of the CDR3: TGTGCCAGCAGCCCCCGGACAGCTGGAAACACCATATATTTT. This chain uses TRBV6-6 with TRBJ1-3; D perhaps matches TRBD1 (6 bases). The germline gives CDR1 MNHNY, CDR2 SVGAGI (reference sequence). V lost 6 bases and J 2 bases, leaving 11 bases between the germline ends. The CDR3 loop spans 14 amino acids.

The chain's CDR3 is CSARDTGEAFF. The CDR3 coding sequence is TGCAGTGCTAGAGACACAGGGGAAGCTTTCTTT. The chain has TRBV20-1 and TRBJ1-1; D may be TRBD1 (6 bases). Trimming left V 0 bases short and J 8 bases short, with 7 bases between. Looked up from germline, CDR1 is DFQATT and CDR2 is SNEGSKA (reference sequence). This CDR3 is 11 amino acids long.

This clone occurred a few times. The V and J genes are TRBV29-1 and TRBJ1-1; maybe TRBD1 (5 bases). V lost 4 bases to trimming and J lost 1 base, with 7 bases between them. This CDR3 region has 12 residues. Germline assignment: CDR1 SQVTM and CDR2 ANQGSEA. CDR3 sequence: CSVVGTNTEAFF. Written as DNA, the CDR3 is TGCAGCGTTGTAGGGACGAACACTGAAGCTTTCTTT. The entire variable domain, with the rest obtained from reference TRBV29-1 and TRBJ1-1, is as follows: SAVISQKPSRDICQRGTSLTIQCQVDSQVTMMFWYRQQPGQSLTLIATANQGSEATYESGFVIDKFPISRPNLTFSTLTVSNMSPEDSSIYLCSVVGTNTEAFFGQGTRLTVV.

This clone appeared a few times. The chain joins TRBV9 to TRBJ2-3; D uncertain. This CDR3 is built from 16 residues. V lost 4 bases, J lost 3 bases, and 18 bases lay in between. Germline-derived CDR1 and CDR2 are SGDLS and YYNGEE. The chain's CDR3 is CASSSRPTTGTDTQYF. The CDR3 region has the DNA TGTGCCAGCAGCTCACGACCAACGACTGGGACAGATACGCAGTATTTT.

The chain carries TRBV5-6 and TRBJ2-5; D might be TRBD1 (7 bases). The V gene's germline CDR1 is SGHDT and CDR2 YYEEEE. V lost 3 bases, J lost 5 bases, and 8 bases lay in between. The CDR3 contains 12 residues. CDR3: CASSSGGETQYF. CDR3 coding DNA: TGTGCCAGCAGCTCAGGGGGGGAGACCCAGTACTTC.

The genes are TRBV2 and TRBJ1-2, with D hard to call. The germline V gene has CDR1 SNHLY and CDR2 FYNNEI. Trimming stripped 0 bases from V and 0 bases from J, with 11 bases between. CDR3 length: 16 amino acids. CDR3 nucleotide sequence: TGTGCCAGCAGTGAAGCAGGGTTCGGGCCTAACTATGGCTACACCTTC. This gives the protein CASSEAGFGPNYGYTF.

V and J are TRBV5-1 and TRBJ2-7; D call uncertain. Deletions cut 0 bases from V and 0 bases from J, with 10 bases between. The CDR3 has 15 amino acids. Germline CDR1 and CDR2: SGHRS and YFSETQ. Here the CDR3 reads CASSLAAASSYEQYF. The DNA of the CDR3 is TGCGCCAGCAGCTTGGCGGCGGCGAGCTCCTACGAGCAGTACTTC. The variable domain in full, completed from reference TRBV5-1 and TRBJ2-7, reads KAGVTQTPRYLIKTRGQQVTLSCSPISGHRSVSWYQQTPGQGLQFLFEYFSETQRNKGNFPGRFSGRQFSNSRSEMNVSTLELGDSALYLCASSLAAASSYEQYFGPGTRLTVT.

This clone was picked up many times. The rearrangement uses TRBV6-4 and TRBJ2-2; no definite D call. With 3 bases removed from V and 2 bases from J, the gap between germline ends came to 4 bases. This CDR3 has 13 amino acids. CDR1 and CDR2 (germline): MRHNA, SNTAGT. The CDR3 here is CASSEKNTGELFF. CDR3 DNA sequence: TGTGCCAGCAGTGAAAAAAACACCGGGGAGCTGTTTTTT.

The chain joins TRBV2 to TRBJ2-1; 8 nucleotides match TRBD2. The trim removed 0 bases at V and 7 bases at J, leaving 11 bases unmatched. The germline V gene has CDR1 SNHLY and CDR2 FYNNEI. The CDR3 is 17 residues long. The CDR3 here is CASSEAAPGTRLNEQFF. In nucleotides, the CDR3 is TGTGCCAGCAGTGAAGCGGCCCCCGGGACTAGGCTTAATGAGCAGTTCTTC.

This clone appeared a few times. The chain has TRBV4-1 and TRBJ2-5; the D gene is possibly TRBD2 (6 bases). CDR3 length: 14 amino acids. The V and J ends lost 0 bases and 5 bases respectively, with 10 bases between them. Germline V gene data show CDR1 as MGHRA and CDR2 as YSYEKL. CDR3 protein: CASSQDAGQETQYF. CDR3 DNA sequence: TGCGCCAGCAGCCAAGATGCGGGGCAGGAGACCCAGTACTTC.

V and J are TRBV25-1 and TRBJ2-7; no definite D call. The CDR3 loop spans 13 amino acids. V was pared by 1 base and J by 4 bases, with 8 bases between. Germline assignment: CDR1 MGHDK and CDR2 SYGVNS. The CDR3 DNA follows: TGTGCCAGCAGTGAATCGAATAGGTACGAGCAGTACTTC. Protein: CASSESNRYEQYF.

The chain couples TRBV4-3 to TRBJ2-7; TRBD1 matches at 8 bases. With 0 bases clipped from V and 1 base from J, the junction kept 2 bases outside the gene matches. The CDR3 covers 15 residues. Germline V gene lookup returns CDR1 LGHNA and CDR2 YSLEER. The CDR3 here is CASSQEHRGSYEQYF. CDR3 DNA: TGCGCCAGCAGCCAAGAGCACAGGGGGTCCTACGAGCAGTACTTC.

In regard to this clone: In the same sample, other DNA sequences code for this CDR3. CDR3 amino acids: CASSGLAGYNEQFF. The CDR3 DNA reads as TGTGCCAGCAGTGGACTAGCGGGTTACAATGAGCAGTTCTTC. The J gene is TRBJ2-1, the V gene TRBV9; 11 bases agree with TRBD2. From germline, CDR1 is SGDLS and CDR2 YYNGEE. The CDR3 has 14 amino acids. Losses at the gene ends were 5 bases for V and 4 bases for J; bases not matched to a gene: 2.

Concerning this clone: This sequence may be a read error, since a much larger clone differs from it by one base. The chain couples TRBV9 to TRBJ2-2; TRBD2 agrees at 14 bases. This CDR3 contains 19 residues. The germline V gene has CDR1 SGDLS and CDR2 YYNGEE. In nucleotides, the CDR3 is TGTGCCAGCCGCGTAGGGGGACTAGCGGGGGTTAAAAACACCGGGGAGCTGTTTTTT. Translation: CASRVGGLAGVKNTGELFF.

This clone was seen only once. The V call is TRBV19, the J call TRBJ1-5; D perhaps matches TRBD1 (5 bases). The CDR3 consists of 13 residues. Germline V lookup: CDR1 LNHDA, CDR2 SQIVND (reference sequence). Trimming removed 4 bases from V and 6 bases from J, with 10 bases in between. The CDR3 protein is CASSTSGGQPQHF. The CDR3 bases are TGTGCCAGTAGTACGTCTGGGGGTCAGCCCCAGCATTTT. Drawing the rest from reference TRBV19 and TRBJ1-5, the complete variable domain is DGGITQSPKYLFRKEGQNVTLSCEQNLNHDAMYWYRQDPGQGLRLIYYSQIVNDFQKGDIAEGYSVSREKKESFPLTVTSAQKNPTAFYLCASSTSGGQPQHFGDGTRLSIL.

This clone occurred a few times. Other DNA sequences in the sample encode the same CDR3. The chain recombines TRBV5-1 with TRBJ2-7; 8 nucleotides match TRBD1. With 5 bases clipped from V and 0 bases from J, the junction kept 7 bases outside the gene matches. There are 15 residues in the CDR3. Germline V gives CDR1 SGHRS, CDR2 YFSETQ. The CDR3 region has the DNA TGCGCCAGCAGTTTCGGACAGGGAAGCTCCTACGAGCAGTACTTC. Its translation: CASSFGQGSSYEQYF.

V usage is TRBV7-8 and J usage is TRBJ2-1; 10 positions agree with TRBD2. CDR1 and CDR2 (germline): SGHVS, FQNEAQ. The CDR3 is made up of 17 amino acids. The V and J ends lost 1 base and 4 bases, in that order; junction bases with no gene match: 7. The CDR3 DNA reads as TGTGCCAGCAGCTTAGGGGGGACTAGCGTCGTTTACAATGAGCAGTTCTTC. Its protein product is CASSLGGTSVVYNEQFF.